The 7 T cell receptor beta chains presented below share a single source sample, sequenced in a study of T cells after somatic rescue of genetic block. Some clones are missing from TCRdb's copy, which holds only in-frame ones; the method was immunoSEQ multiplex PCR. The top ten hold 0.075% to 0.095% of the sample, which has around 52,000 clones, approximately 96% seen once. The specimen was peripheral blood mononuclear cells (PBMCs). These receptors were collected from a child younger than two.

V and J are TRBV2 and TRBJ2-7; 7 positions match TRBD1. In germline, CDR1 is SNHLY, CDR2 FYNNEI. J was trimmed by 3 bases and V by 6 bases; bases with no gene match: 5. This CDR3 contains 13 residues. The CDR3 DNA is TGTGCCAGCAGGGGAAGGGGGCACTACGAGCAGTACTTC. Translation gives CASRGRGHYEQYF.

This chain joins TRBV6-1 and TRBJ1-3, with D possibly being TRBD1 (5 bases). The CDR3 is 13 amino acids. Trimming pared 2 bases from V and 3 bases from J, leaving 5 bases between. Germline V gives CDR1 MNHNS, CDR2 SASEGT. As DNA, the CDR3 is TGTGCCAGCAGTGAACAGGGTGGAAACACCATATATTTT. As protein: CASSEQGGNTIYF.

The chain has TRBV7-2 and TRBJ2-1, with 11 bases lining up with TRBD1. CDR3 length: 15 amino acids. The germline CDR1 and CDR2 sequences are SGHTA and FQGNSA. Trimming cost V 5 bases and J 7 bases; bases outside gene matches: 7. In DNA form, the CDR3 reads TGTGCCAGCAGCCCGGGACAGGGGGGGAAGAATGAGCAGTTCTTC. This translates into CASSPGQGGKNEQFF.

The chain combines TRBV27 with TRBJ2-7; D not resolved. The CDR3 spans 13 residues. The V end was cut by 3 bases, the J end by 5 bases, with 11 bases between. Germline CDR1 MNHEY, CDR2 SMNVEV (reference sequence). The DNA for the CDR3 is TGTGCCAGCAGTTTGTCCTTCATTCACGAGCAGTACTTC. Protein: CASSLSFIHEQYF.

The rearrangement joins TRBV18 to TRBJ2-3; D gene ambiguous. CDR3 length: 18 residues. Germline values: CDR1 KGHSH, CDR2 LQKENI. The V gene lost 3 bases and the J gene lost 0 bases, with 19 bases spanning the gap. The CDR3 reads CASSPYQYRSSSTDTQYF. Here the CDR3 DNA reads TGTGCCAGCTCACCCTACCAGTATCGTTCTTCTAGCACAGATACGCAGTATTTT.

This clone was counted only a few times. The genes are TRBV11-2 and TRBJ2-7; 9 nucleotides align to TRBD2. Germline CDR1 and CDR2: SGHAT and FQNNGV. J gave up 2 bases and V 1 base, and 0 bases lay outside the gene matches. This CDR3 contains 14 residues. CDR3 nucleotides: TGTGCCAGCAGCTTAGGACTAGCGGCCTACGAGCAGTACTTC. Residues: CASSLGLAAYEQYF. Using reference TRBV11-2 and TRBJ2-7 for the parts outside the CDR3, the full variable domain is EAGVAQSPRYKIIEKRQSVAFWCNPISGHATLYWYQQILGQGPKLLIQFQNNGVVDDSQLPKDRFSAERLKGVDSTLKIQPAKLEDSAVYLCASSLGLAAYEQYFGPGTRLTVT.

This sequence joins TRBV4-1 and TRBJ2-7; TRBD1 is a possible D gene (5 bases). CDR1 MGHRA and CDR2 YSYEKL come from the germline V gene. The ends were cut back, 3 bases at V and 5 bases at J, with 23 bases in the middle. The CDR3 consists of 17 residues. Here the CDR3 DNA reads TGCGCCAGCAGCCACTACCTTGCCGGGTCAGGGCCCCACGAGCAGTACTTC. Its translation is CASSHYLAGSGPHEQYF.